Here is one TCR beta chain with its context. Its antigen is not yet known. One base away there is no much larger clone; base qualities are not given. These data belong to a study of blood T cell repertoires in COVID-19 (dated by TCRdb to about 2020). Regarding the research as a whole: Collaborator samples came from the United States, Italy and Spain and covered acute and convalescent phases of COVID-19. The material from the prospective study consisted of cDNA or gDNA derived from T cells, B-cell-depleted T cells, or PBMCs. Deeply sampled blood TCRbeta repertoires from subjects exposed to, actively infected with, or recovered from COVID-19 were included in the dataset. The repertoires were made available in a free public database intended to serve as a resource for research on the immune response to SARS-CoV-2. Samples were obtained from the ongoing ImmuneRACE study (first 160 participants) and from over 1,000 subjects provided by 6 global collaborators. Nearly every sample came with metadata listing a de-identified subject ID, COVID-19 status, age in years and sex. HLA class I and class II types, where available, came from metadata supplied by the sample provider rather than from assay-based typing. What the study reported, not specific to this receptor: The quantity of clinical and demographic metadata differed by source and by participant and was supplied without curation.

Collaborating institutions collected whole blood in K2EDTA tubes following their own protocols. For TCRbeta analysis, collaborator samples were shipped as frozen whole blood, as isolated PBMCs, or as DNA extracted from either sample type. TCRbeta CDR3 regions were amplified from genomic DNA by means of the immunoSEQ Assay, a bias-controlled multiplex PCR. Under the source paper's analysis protocol: Nucleated cell counts per sample were estimated from amplification of reference gene primers within the assay. To quantify the absolute abundance of each unique TCRbeta CDR3 rearrangement, sequence reads were collapsed and filtered. For each sample, productive Simpson clonality was calculated as the square root of Simpson's diversity index across productive rearrangements. The clones in this table, taken by TCRdb from immuneACCESS, are in-frame only. Not every clone is retained; where verified, under half of the shortfall comes from an unresolved V gene, and the cause of the rest is unknown. Clonal size and the V and J genes are those of that table, whereas D and trimming came from the DNA. Across this sample there are 6,000 to 8,500 clones, with around nine tenths seen only once. The ten top clones hold 17% of the sample.

Sequencing was carried out using peripheral blood. The receptor comes from a human donor in a cohort sampled during active COVID-19.

The CDR3 has the sequence CASSYRVRREPGDTQYF. The sequence in DNA is TGTGCCAGCAGTTACAGGGTTCGGCGGGAGCCGGGAGATACGCAGTATTTT. The chain is encoded by TRBV6-2 or TRBV6-3 joined to TRBJ2-3; 7 nucleotides in the junction match TRBD2. The CDR3 numbers 17 residues from cysteine through phenylalanine. Of the read, only the CDR3 DNA is kept; its 51 bases are in frame from base 1. The germline V gene sets CDR1 to MNHEY and CDR2 to SVGEGT. Ends trimmed: V by 2 bases, J by 5 bases; bases unmatched to a gene: 13.